This TCR beta chain is from a study of blood T cell repertoires in COVID-19. The overall study: PBMCs, B-cell-depleted T cells, or T cells were the source of the cDNA or gDNA that made up the material.

Sequenced by immunoSEQ multiplex PCR; TCRdb stores in-frame clones only, minus some. The table includes about 210,000 clones, 89% detected once. V was clipped by 3 bases and J by 3 bases, with 9 bases between them. This CDR3 comprises 14 residues. Germline-derived CDR1 and CDR2 are MNHEY and SMNVEV (reference sequence). This chain links TRBV27 with TRBJ1-5; D gene unclear. The receptor's source is a woman aged 18-29 years who had recovered from COVID-19. Sequenced material: PBMCs or T cells enriched from blood (not recorded which). CDR3 in amino acids: CASSFEGYNQPQHF. Written as DNA, the CDR3 is TGTGCCAGCAGTTTTGAGGGATACAATCAGCCCCAGCATTTT.